This TCR gamma chain was sequenced for a study of Vδ1+ human thymocytes. Notes on this clone: The antigen is not known. This sample includes further DNA sequences coding for the same CDR3.

Alphabeta T cells were depleted, then CD3+ Vdelta1+ Vdelta2- thymocytes were FACS-sorted. Purity of the sorted Vdelta1+ thymocytes ranged from about 97% to 99.6%. This CDR3 is 15 amino acids long. From germline, CDR1 is VTNTFY and CDR2 YDVSTARD (reference sequence). Trimming removed 0 bases from V and 3 bases from J; junction bases left unmatched: 8. Study-level results: The authors advised highly purified populations and single-cell validation. Thymic TRG and TRD repertoires appeared highly polyclonal. Unlike peripheral blood Vdelta1+ controls, thymic delta-chain sequences included approximately 21% Vdelta2 and few Vdelta3.

Extracted RNA was reverse transcribed into cDNA. CDR3 amplicons came from multiplex PCR with pooled V-gene forward and constant-region reverse primers. TCRdb re-called the multiplex PCR reads using CATT. The sample contains about 36,000 gamma-chain clones, around 20% of which appear only once. The TCR sequence derives from a girl in the first two years of life who had congenital heart surgery. The specimen was Vdelta1+ gamma-delta thymocytes from the thymus. Indicated subset: FACS-sorted CD3+ TCRalphabeta- TCRVdelta1+ TCRVdelta2- thymocytes. V usage is TRGV3 and J usage is TRGJ1 or TRGJ2. The chain's CDR3 is CATWDRRGGYYKKLF. The CDR3 bases are TGTGCCACCTGGGACAGGCGTGGGGGTTATTATAAGAAACTCTTT.